This paragraph reports one T cell receptor beta chain. Its antigen is currently not known. No much larger clone exists at a distance of one base, and base qualities are not known. CDR1 and CDR2, looked up from the germline V gene, are MNHEY and SVGAGI. Clipping removes 6 bases from V and 3 bases from J, with 8 as the unmatched junction base count. The CDR3 sequence holds 15 residues, the cysteine and phenylalanine included. The entry retains the CDR3 DNA only, 45 bases that are in frame from base 1. This entry comes from a study of blood T cell repertoires in COVID-19 (dated by TCRdb to the early 2020s). In the study overall: The collaborator samples originated in the United States, Italy and Spain and spanned the acute and convalescent phases of COVID-19. The prospective study material was composed of cDNA or gDNA derived from T cells, B-cell-depleted T cells, or PBMCs. The dataset comprised deeply sampled blood TCRbeta repertoires from subjects exposed to, actively infected with, or recovered from COVID-19. The repertoires were released in a freely available public database meant as a resource for research on the immune response to SARS-CoV-2. Samples were obtained from the ongoing ImmuneRACE study (first 160 participants) and from approximately 1,200 subjects provided by 6 global collaborators. Sample metadata almost always included a de-identified subject ID, COVID-19 status, age in years and sex. Where available, HLA class I and class II types were taken from metadata supplied by the sample provider and were not determined by assay-based typing. The paper as a whole reports these results and caveats: Clinical and demographic metadata were provided uncurated, with the amount varying by source and participant.

At one collaborating source in Seattle, patients were enrolled during active infection and were followed longitudinally through the course of disease. The collaborating institutions used their own protocols to collect whole blood in K2EDTA tubes. For TCRbeta analysis, collaborators shipped samples as frozen whole blood, isolated PBMCs, or DNA extracted from either of those sample types. TCRbeta CDR3 regions were amplified from genomic DNA using the immunoSEQ Assay, a bias-controlled multiplex PCR. Regarding the original processing steps: Within the assay, amplification of reference gene primers was used to estimate how many nucleated cells each sample contained. To quantify the absolute abundance of each unique TCRbeta CDR3 rearrangement, sequence reads were collapsed and filtered. For each sample, productive Simpson clonality was calculated as the square root of Simpson's diversity index across productive rearrangements. Drawn from immuneACCESS, this table holds only the in-frame rearrangements with V and J called that TCRdb kept. Clones are partly lost; checked studies trace under half to an unresolved V gene and leave the rest unexplained. The DNA gave D and trimming, while V, J and clone size come from that table. The sample yields almost 400,000 clones; more than 75% were counted once. The ten biggest clones cover about 2.1% of the sample.

Here the chain combines TRBV6-5 and TRBJ2-3, with 8 middle bases fitting TRBD2. The receptor's source is a woman in her sixties with COVID-19, enrolled during active disease. Sequencing input: peripheral blood. In nucleotide form, the sequence is TGTGCCAGCAGCCTTAGCGGGGAGGAAACAGATACGCAGTATTTT. Its translation reads: CASSLSGEETDTQYF.